The 7 T cell receptor beta chains presented below share a single source sample, sequenced in a study of vaccination and CD4 T cells after COVID-19. Cultured CD4+ T cells had their DNA profiled by the Oncomine TCR Beta short-read assay. TCRdb called the PCR reads again in MiXCR, with one record for every CDR3 protein. The sample has 10,000 or so distinct CDR3 sequences; 41% are singletons. Treatment of the sample: roughly ten-day PBMC culture with coronavirus spike peptide pools or control peptides (ViraFEST assay). No antigen has been identified for these receptors. Material: CD4+ T cells from blood, cultured in vitro, obtained after SARS-CoV-2 vaccination. The origin of the receptors is a human donor who had recovered from COVID-19.

The rearrangement uses TRBV19 and TRBJ2-1, with no clear D. The germline V and J ends were trimmed by 9 bases and 4 bases, with 10 bases remaining between them. Looked up from germline, CDR1 is LNHDA and CDR2 is SQIVND (reference sequence). This CDR3 region has 12 residues. For the CDR3, the DNA is TGTGCCAGCCGACCGAAATACAATGAGCAGTTCTTC. Translated: CASRPKYNEQFF.

This chain connects TRBV15 to TRBJ1-3; TRBD1 matches at 8 bases. V shed 3 bases and J 2 bases; nucleotides not matched to a gene: 6. Germline values: CDR1 LNHNV, CDR2 YYDKDF (reference sequence). This CDR3 has 16 residues. As DNA, the CDR3 is TGTGCCACCAGCAGTGATCAGGGGGCGGCTGGAAACACCATATATTTT. Protein sequence: CATSSDQGAAGNTIYF.

Remarks on this clonotype: A read error may explain this, as a much larger clone is one base away. This rearrangement joins TRBV5-4 to TRBJ1-2; possibly TRBD1 for D (6 bases). The germline V gene encodes CDR1 SGHNT and CDR2 YYREEE (reference sequence). The V end was cut by 2 bases, the J end by 4 bases, with 15 bases between. CDR3 size: 15 residues. Here the CDR3 reads CASSFPQGRGYGYTF. In DNA, the CDR3 is TGTGCCAGCAGCTTCCCACAGGGACGGGGCTATGGCTACACCTTC.

The chain uses TRBV11-3 and TRBJ2-3; no clear D gene. V lost 3 bases and J lost 4, with 11 bases in between. The length of the CDR3 is 14 residues. Germline V gene lookup returns CDR1 SGHNT and CDR2 YENEEA. This CDR3 reads CASSLGGFADTQYF. In DNA, the CDR3 is TGTGCCAGCAGCTTGGGCGGTTTCGCAGATACGCAGTATTTT.

This clonotype is a singleton in its sample. This chain joins TRBV6-2 or TRBV6-3 and TRBJ1-5; D not certain. Germline CDR1 and CDR2: MNHEY and SVGEGT. V lost 3 bases to trimming and J lost 6 bases, with 12 bases between them. The CDR3 spans 14 residues. The CDR3 bases are TGTGCCAGCAGTTATTCTGGGGTAGGTCAGCCCCAGCATTTT. Translating it yields CASSYSGVGQPQHF.

The V and J genes are TRBV11-2 and TRBJ2-7; 7 bases map to TRBD1. The junction had 10 bases not matched to a gene; V was cut back by 0 bases and J by 5 bases. This CDR3 is built from 16 residues. The germline gives CDR1 SGHAT, CDR2 FQNNGV. The CDR3 loop is CASSLDGPRTGHEQYF. The DNA for the CDR3 is TGTGCCAGCAGCTTAGATGGGCCCCGGACAGGCCACGAGCAGTACTTC.

The rearrangement links TRBV7-9 to TRBJ1-2; TRBD1 is a possible D gene (6 bases). This CDR3 contains 14 residues. The V gene's germline CDR1 is SEHNR and CDR2 FQNEAQ (reference sequence). Trimming left V 0 bases short and J 3 bases short, with 8 bases between. The CDR3 DNA reads as TGTGCCAGCAGCTTAGCCACAGGGTACTATGGCTACACCTTC. Its protein product is CASSLATGYYGYTF.